This T cell receptor (beta chain) was found in a study of blood T cell repertoires in COVID-19. Study-wide background: Italy, Spain and the United States were the sources of the convalescent and acute COVID-19 samples. T cells, B-cell-depleted T cells, or PBMCs provided the cDNA or gDNA that served as material.

CDR1 and CDR2 (germline): MGHDK, SYGVNS. Deletions cut 0 bases from V and 3 bases from J, with 14 bases between. The CDR3 has 16 residues. In the authors' methods: Reference gene primers were amplified, and this amplification served to estimate nucleated cell counts. Here immunoSEQ multiplex PCR was the method, and the copy in TCRdb shows in-frame clones only, minus some. V, J and clone size are those of that table, while D and trimming were read from the DNA. The repertoire has around 200,000 clones, under 90% of them found once; the top ten carry around 7%. The rearrangement joins TRBV25-1 to TRBJ1-1, with D perhaps matching TRBD1 (6 bases). Sequenced input: peripheral blood. The TCR sequence derives from a human donor in a cohort sampled during active COVID-19. The chain's CDR3 is CASSEYRVGGHTEAFF. CDR3 nucleotides: TGTGCCAGCAGTGAATATAGGGTAGGGGGTCACACTGAAGCTTTCTTT.